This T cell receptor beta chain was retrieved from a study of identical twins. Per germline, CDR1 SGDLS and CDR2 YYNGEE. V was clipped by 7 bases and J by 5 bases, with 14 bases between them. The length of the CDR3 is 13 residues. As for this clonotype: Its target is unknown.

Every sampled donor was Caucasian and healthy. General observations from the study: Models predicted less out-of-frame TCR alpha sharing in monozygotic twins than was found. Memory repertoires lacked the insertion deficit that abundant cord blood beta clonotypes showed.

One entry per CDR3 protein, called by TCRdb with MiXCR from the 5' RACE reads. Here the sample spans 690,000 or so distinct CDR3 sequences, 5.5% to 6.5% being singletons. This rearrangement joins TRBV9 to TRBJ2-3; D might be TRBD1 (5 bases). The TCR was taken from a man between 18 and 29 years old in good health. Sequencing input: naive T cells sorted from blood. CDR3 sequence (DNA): TGTGCCAGCTGCAGGGAAGCCCGAGATACGCAGTATTTT. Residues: CASCREARDTQYF.